This T cell receptor (beta chain) comes out of a study of blood T cells in healthy people across ages. Study-wide findings and caveats: No one knew whether donors had CMV, which possibly confounded expanded clonotype changes.

Trimming cost V 6 bases and J 4 bases, with 13 bases left between them. The CDR3 contains 13 residues. Through a sample-barcoded 5' primer and a J-beta primer mix, a second PCR was run for roughly 6 to 11 cycles. Sequencing recovered at least 2.5 million CDR3-containing paired-end reads from each sample. TCRdb reprocessed the 5' RACE reads via MiXCR and lists one record per CDR3 protein. The table lists 550,000 to 750,000 distinct CDR3 sequences, around a fifth of them singletons. Every donor gave 9 to 10 milliliters of peripheral blood. This clonotype was observed a handful of times. The antigen is unknown.

This rearrangement joins TRBV12-3 or TRBV12-4 to TRBJ2-7; D perhaps matches TRBD1 (5 bases). The specimen sequenced was blood. The sequence was collected from an older man in good health. Here the CDR3 DNA reads TGTGCCAGCAGGTCGAATCAGGGATACGAGCAGTACTTC. Translation: CASRSNQGYEQYF.